A single sample is the source of the 28 T cell receptor beta chains below, sequenced in a study of T cell responses to AZD1222 COVID-19 vaccine. TCRdb's copy holds only in-frame clones and misses some; the assay was immunoSEQ multiplex PCR. The repertoire includes 85,000 to 90,000 clones, 85% to 90% of them detected once, and 10% sits in the top ten. Sequencing was performed on peripheral blood, taken on day 0 of MenACWY control vaccination. Receptors originate from an adult in good health.

There are a few counts of this clone. V gene TRBV2 combines with J gene TRBJ1-1; D call uncertain. V lost 4 bases and J 0 bases, leaving 12 bases between the germline ends. The CDR3 covers 15 residues. Germline-derived CDR1 and CDR2 are SNHLY and FYNNEI. CDR3 DNA sequence: TGTGCCAGCAGTGTGAGCGGCGGCCTGAACACTGAAGCTTTCTTT. This translates into CASSVSGGLNTEAFF.

This chain connects TRBV27 to TRBJ1-1; D gene uncertain. Germline values: CDR1 MNHEY, CDR2 SMNVEV (reference sequence). CDR3 length equals 14 residues. V shed 2 bases and J shed 1 base, with 8 bases lying between them. CDR3 DNA sequence: TGTGCCAGCAGTTTAGGGTCCAGGAACACTGAAGCTTTCTTT. Protein sequence: CASSLGSRNTEAFF.

V and J are TRBV4-1 and TRBJ1-5; perhaps TRBD1 as D (5 bases). This CDR3 contains 15 residues. The germline V gene has CDR1 MGHRA and CDR2 YSYEKL. V lost 3 bases, J lost 6 bases, and 15 bases lay in between. CDR3 loop: CASSQGGETSQPQHF. The CDR3 nucleotides are TGCGCCAGCAGCCAGGGAGGGGAAACGAGTCAGCCCCAGCATTTT.

The rearrangement joins TRBV9 to TRBJ2-3; D not resolved. The CDR3 length is 13 residues. The V and J ends lost 0 bases and 2 bases respectively, with 4 bases between them. The germline V gene encodes CDR1 SGDLS and CDR2 YYNGEE. As DNA, the CDR3 is TGTGCCAGCAGCGTAGACTACACAGATACGCAGTATTTT. This encodes CASSVDYTDTQYF.

This sequence joins TRBV9 and TRBJ1-6, with no clear D. CDR1 and CDR2 from the germline V gene are SGDLS and YYNGEE. This CDR3 is 15 amino acids long. The V end was cut by 0 bases, the J end by 6 bases, with 10 bases between. In nucleotides, the CDR3 is TGTGCCAGCAGCGTAGAAGGGCAGTTTAATTCACCCCTCCACTTT. Residues: CASSVEGQFNSPLHF.

The rearrangement links TRBV5-1 to TRBJ1-2; 7 nucleotides agree with TRBD1. The V and J ends lost 4 bases and 3 bases, in that order; junction bases with no gene match: 3. The CDR3 consists of 13 residues. CDR1 and CDR2 (germline): SGHRS, YFSETQ. In DNA form, the CDR3 reads TGCGCCAGCAGCGCCGACAGGGACTATGGCTACACCTTC. This sequence encodes CASSADRDYGYTF. The whole variable domain, filled in from reference TRBV5-1 and TRBJ1-2, reads KAGVTQTPRYLIKTRGQQVTLSCSPISGHRSVSWYQQTPGQGLQFLFEYFSETQRNKGNFPGRFSGRQFSNSRSEMNVSTLELGDSALYLCASSADRDYGYTFGSGTRLTVV.

The rearrangement joins TRBV30 to TRBJ1-4; tentative D call: TRBD1 (6 bases). Germline CDR1 GTSNPN, CDR2 SVGIG (reference sequence). The CDR3 has 16 amino acids. V lost 4 bases and J 0 bases, leaving 15 bases between the germline ends. The CDR3 reads CAWTGQGHTTNEKLFF. In nucleotides, the CDR3 is TGTGCCTGGACGGGTCAGGGGCATACAACTAATGAAAAACTGTTTTTT.

The chain is built from TRBV7-2 and TRBJ2-7, with 9 bases that match TRBD1. There are 15 residues in the CDR3. Germline assignment: CDR1 SGHTA and CDR2 FQGNSA. The V and J ends lost 4 bases and 3 bases, in that order; junction bases with no gene match: 7. In nucleotides, the CDR3 is TGTGCCAGCAGCTCCTTTGGACAGGGGATCTACGAGCAGTACTTC. Encoded protein: CASSSFGQGIYEQYF.

This clone occurred a few times. This chain links TRBV25-1 with TRBJ1-2; maybe TRBD1 (5 bases). Germline V lookup: CDR1 MGHDK, CDR2 SYGVNS. V lost 4 bases and J 5 bases, leaving 11 bases between the germline ends. This CDR3 contains 13 residues. The CDR3 nucleotides are TGTGCCAGCAGTGTTGATGGGGCGTATGGCTACACCTTC. Protein product: CASSVDGAYGYTF.

The rearrangement links TRBV11-1 to TRBJ2-7; 8 bases fit TRBD2. V lost 2 bases, J lost 2 bases, and 5 bases stayed unmatched. The germline gives CDR1 SGHAT, CDR2 FQDESV (reference sequence). The CDR3 is 15 amino acids. CDR3 DNA: TGTGCCAGCAGCTTATTCGGCGGGGGGACCTACGAGCAGTACTTC. Residues: CASSLFGGGTYEQYF.

This sequence joins TRBV28 and TRBJ1-1; 10 nucleotides match TRBD1. J was trimmed by 4 bases and V by 6 bases; bases with no gene match: 14. Per germline, CDR1 MDHEN and CDR2 SYDVKM. The CDR3 is made up of 17 amino acids. The CDR3 DNA sequence: TGTGCCAGCAGCCCTTACCCGGGACAGGGGTTCCGCACTGAAGCTTTCTTT. It translates to CASSPYPGQGFRTEAFF.

This chain connects TRBV25-1 to TRBJ2-1; 7 bases align to TRBD1. The CDR3 length is 17 residues. The trim removed 1 base at V and 1 base at J, leaving 7 bases unmatched. Germline values: CDR1 MGHDK, CDR2 SYGVNS. The CDR3 sequence is CASSESTGVLSYNEQFF. In DNA, the CDR3 is TGTGCCAGCAGTGAATCCACAGGGGTTCTGTCCTACAATGAGCAGTTCTTC.

The V gene is TRBV19, the J gene TRBJ1-5; 8 nucleotides line up with TRBD1. The CDR3 totals 16 residues. Germline CDR1 LNHDA, CDR2 SQIVND (reference sequence). The V and J ends lost 0 bases and 5 bases, in that order; junction bases with no gene match: 6. The CDR3 DNA reads TGTGCCAGTAGTATAGATTGGGCAGGGGGCGATCAGCCCCAGCATTTT. This encodes CASSIDWAGGDQPQHF.

The genes are TRBV25-1 and TRBJ2-2; no definite D call. The CDR3 is made up of 14 amino acids. The ends were cut back, 7 bases at V and 2 bases at J, with 11 bases in the middle. Germline assignment: CDR1 MGHDK and CDR2 SYGVNS. The CDR3 here is CASTRRENTGELFF. Here the CDR3 DNA reads TGTGCCAGCACCCGAAGGGAAAACACCGGGGAGCTGTTTTTT. The variable domain in full, completed from reference TRBV25-1 and TRBJ2-2, reads EADIYQTPRYLVIGTGKKITLECSQTMGHDKMYWYQQDPGMELHLIHYSYGVNSTEKGDLSSESTVSRIRTEHFPLTLESARPSHTSQYLCASTRRENTGELFFGEGSRLTVL.

This chain links TRBV9 with TRBJ2-3, with 14 bases matching TRBD2. The germline CDR1 and CDR2 sequences are SGDLS and YYNGEE. Trimming removed 3 bases from V and 5 bases from J; junction bases left unmatched: 11. The CDR3 has 18 amino acids. The CDR3 is CASSGSPTSGGARDTQYF. The CDR3, as DNA: TGTGCCAGCAGCGGTTCGCCGACTAGCGGGGGGGCTAGAGATACGCAGTATTTT.

The rearrangement joins TRBV15 to TRBJ1-2; D gene ambiguous. Germline loops: CDR1 LNHNV, CDR2 YYDKDF (reference sequence). With 5 bases removed from V and 4 bases from J, the gap between germline ends came to 8 bases. The CDR3 runs to 12 residues. DNA for the CDR3: TGTGCCACCAGCGGACGGGCCTATGGCTACACCTTC. Residues: CATSGRAYGYTF.

The V call is TRBV19, the J call TRBJ1-1, with D possibly TRBD1 on 6 matching bases. Per germline, CDR1 LNHDA and CDR2 SQIVND (reference sequence). The CDR3 sequence is 15 residues long. The V and J ends lost 1 base and 4 bases respectively, with 13 bases between them. The CDR3 protein is CASSIVNRAGTEAFF. The CDR3 DNA follows: TGTGCCAGTAGTATAGTTAACAGGGCGGGCACTGAAGCTTTCTTT.

Only a few counts were recorded for this clone. V is TRBV4-1 and J is TRBJ2-1, with D possibly called TRBD1 or TRBD2 (5 bases each). The CDR3 loop spans 15 amino acids. V lost 1 base and J lost 2, with 9 bases in between. The germline V gene encodes CDR1 MGHRA and CDR2 YSYEKL. The CDR3 DNA reads as TGCGCCAGCAGCCAAGGTCAGGGACCCTACAATGAGCAGTTCTTC. Translation gives CASSQGQGPYNEQFF.

There are a few counts of this clone. V is TRBV4-3 and J is TRBJ1-4, with D maybe TRBD1 (5 bases). The CDR3 loop spans 13 amino acids. Looked up from germline, CDR1 is LGHNA and CDR2 is YSLEER. V shed 1 base and J shed 8 bases, with 8 bases lying between them. In DNA form, the CDR3 reads TGCGCCAGCAGCCAAGTACCAGGGGAAAAACTGTTTTTT. Translating it yields CASSQVPGEKLFF.

This chain links TRBV3-1 (or the pseudogene TRBV3-2) with TRBJ2-5, with 11 bases lining up with TRBD2. This CDR3 is 16 amino acids long. In germline, CDR1 is LGHDT, CDR2 YNNKEL (reference sequence). J gave up 1 base and V 1 base, and 2 bases lay outside the gene matches. The CDR3 DNA follows: TGTGCCAGCAGCCAAGGACTAGCGGGGATCCAAGAGACCCAGTACTTC. Its translation: CASSQGLAGIQETQYF.

This clone was seen a single time. The chain couples TRBV4-2 to TRBJ1-6, with D tentatively TRBD1 (6 bases). CDR1 is LGHNA, CDR2 YNFKEQ, per germline. V was trimmed by 1 base and J by 4 bases, leaving 14 bases between them. The CDR3 loop spans 17 amino acids. CDR3 amino acids: CASSQAQGEGYNSPLHF. The CDR3 coding sequence is TGTGCCAGCAGCCAAGCACAGGGAGAGGGATATAATTCACCCCTCCACTTT.

The rearrangement uses TRBV7-3 and TRBJ2-3; 11 nucleotides match TRBD2. The V segment lost 4 bases and the J segment 4 bases; nucleotides outside the gene matches: 4. Germline V lookup: CDR1 SGHTA, CDR2 FQGTGA. The CDR3 length is 15 residues. The CDR3 nucleotides are TGTGCCAGCAGCTCCTGGACTAGCGGGCCAGATACGCAGTATTTT. This translates into CASSSWTSGPDTQYF.

Only a few counts were recorded for this clone. The junction departs from the called germline gene at one end, perhaps through a read error. The rearrangement uses TRBV11-2 and TRBJ1-4; possible D gene TRBD1, 6 bases. CDR1 is SGHAT and CDR2 is FQNNGV in the germline V gene. This CDR3 comprises 13 residues. As DNA, the CDR3 is TGTGCCAGCGGCTTAACAGGGAGGGAAAAACTGTTTTTT. Its translation: CASGLTGREKLFF.

The chain is built from TRBV5-5 and TRBJ2-7; D ambiguous. In germline, CDR1 is SGHKS, CDR2 YYEKEE (reference sequence). V shed 5 bases and J shed 7 bases, with 16 bases lying between them. This CDR3 is built from 13 residues. The CDR3 spells CASSRSSIREQYF. The CDR3 DNA sequence: TGTGCCAGCAGTCGTTCTTCCATTCGGGAGCAGTACTTC.

CDR3 region: CASSPVAGLETQYF. CDR3 nucleotide sequence: TGCGCCAGCAGCCCTGTAGCGGGGCTAGAGACCCAGTACTTC. The V call is TRBV4-1, the J call TRBJ2-5; the match to TRBD2 covers 8 bases. The CDR3 covers 14 residues. Germline trimming cut 4 bases from V and 4 bases from J; bases unmatched to any gene: 5. Germline CDR1 is MGHRA and CDR2 is YSYEKL.

V usage is TRBV4-3 and J usage is TRBJ1-4, with TRBD1 as a possible D gene (5 bases). Trimming cost V 4 bases and J 5 bases, with 23 bases left between them. CDR1 LGHNA and CDR2 YSLEER come from the germline V gene. The CDR3 contains 18 residues. This chain's CDR3 is CASSRLPPAGDANEKLFF. Here the CDR3 DNA reads TGCGCCAGCAGCCGTCTCCCTCCGGCGGGGGACGCCAATGAAAAACTGTTTTTT.

The chain recombines TRBV7-3 with TRBJ1-2; 8 bases match TRBD1. V shed 5 bases, J shed 7 bases, and the junction held 9 bases outside the gene matches. The CDR3 runs to 14 residues. Germline values: CDR1 SGHTA, CDR2 FQGTGA. The CDR3 nucleotides are TGTGCCAGCAGCCAAGGGGCAGGGGGCCGTGGCTACACCTTC. It yields the protein CASSQGAGGRGYTF.

CDR3 coding DNA: TGTGCCAGTACCCCGGGAGCTAGCGGGGGGGCGAGGACCGGGGAGCTGTTTTTT. Its translation: CASTPGASGGARTGELFF. The chain couples TRBV19 to TRBJ2-2; the match to TRBD2 covers 12 bases. V lost 7 bases to trimming and J lost 5 bases; unmatched junction nucleotides: 14. Germline V CDR1 and CDR2: LNHDA, SQIVND (reference sequence). This CDR3 is 18 amino acids long.